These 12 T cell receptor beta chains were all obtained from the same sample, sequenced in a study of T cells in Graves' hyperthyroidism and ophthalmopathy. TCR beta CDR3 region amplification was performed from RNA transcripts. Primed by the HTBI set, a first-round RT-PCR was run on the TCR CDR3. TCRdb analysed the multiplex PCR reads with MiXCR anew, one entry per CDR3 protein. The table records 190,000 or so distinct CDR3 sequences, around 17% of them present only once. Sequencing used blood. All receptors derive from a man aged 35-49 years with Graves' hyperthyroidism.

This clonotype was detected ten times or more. The CDR3 is CASSPQPTSYEQYF. The DNA of the CDR3 is TGTGCCAGCAGCCCCCAACCGACCTCCTACGAGCAGTACTTC. This chain links TRBV6-1 with TRBJ2-7; D remains ambiguous. V was pared by 6 bases and J by 0 bases, with 12 bases between. Per the germline V gene, CDR1 is MNHNS and CDR2 is SASEGT. This CDR3 spans 14 amino acids.

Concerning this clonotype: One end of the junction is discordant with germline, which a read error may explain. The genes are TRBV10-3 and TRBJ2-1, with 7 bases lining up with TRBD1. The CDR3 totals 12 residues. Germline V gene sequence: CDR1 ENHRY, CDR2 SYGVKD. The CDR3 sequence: CAIDRDGNERFF. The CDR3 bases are TGTGCCATCGACAGGGACGGCAATGAGCGGTTCTTC.

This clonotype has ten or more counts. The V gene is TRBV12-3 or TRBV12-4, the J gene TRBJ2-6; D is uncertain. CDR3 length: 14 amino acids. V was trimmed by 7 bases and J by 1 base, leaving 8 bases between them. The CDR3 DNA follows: TGTGCCAGCACCGTGAGTTCTGGGGCCAACGTCCTGACTTTC. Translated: CASTVSSGANVLTF.

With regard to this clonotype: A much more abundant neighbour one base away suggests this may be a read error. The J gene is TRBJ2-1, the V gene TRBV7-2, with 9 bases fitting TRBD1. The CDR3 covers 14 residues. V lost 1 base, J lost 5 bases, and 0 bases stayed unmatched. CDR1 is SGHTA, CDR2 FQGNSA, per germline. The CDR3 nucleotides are TGTGCCAGCAGCTTAGGGACAGGGGACAATGAGCAGTTCTTC. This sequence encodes CASSLGTGDNEQFF.

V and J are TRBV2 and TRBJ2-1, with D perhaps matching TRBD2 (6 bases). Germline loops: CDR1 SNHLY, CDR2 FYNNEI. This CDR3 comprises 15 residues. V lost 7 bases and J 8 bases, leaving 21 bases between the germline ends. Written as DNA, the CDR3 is TGTGCCAGCACCACCGGGGCGGGGCGCGTCTATGAGCAGTTCTTC. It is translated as CASTTGAGRVYEQFF.

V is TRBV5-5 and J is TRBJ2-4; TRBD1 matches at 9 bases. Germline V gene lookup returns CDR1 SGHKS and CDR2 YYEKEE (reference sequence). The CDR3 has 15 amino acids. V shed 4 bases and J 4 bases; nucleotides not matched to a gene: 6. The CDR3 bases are TGTGCCAGCAGCCCCTGGGACAGGGCGAAAAACATTCAGTACTTC. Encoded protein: CASSPWDRAKNIQYF.

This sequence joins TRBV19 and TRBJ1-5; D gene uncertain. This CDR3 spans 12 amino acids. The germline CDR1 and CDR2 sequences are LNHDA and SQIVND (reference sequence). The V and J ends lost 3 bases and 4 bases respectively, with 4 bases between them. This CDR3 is CASSIRNQPQHF. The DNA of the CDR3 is TGTGCCAGTAGTATCCGAAATCAGCCCCAGCATTTT.

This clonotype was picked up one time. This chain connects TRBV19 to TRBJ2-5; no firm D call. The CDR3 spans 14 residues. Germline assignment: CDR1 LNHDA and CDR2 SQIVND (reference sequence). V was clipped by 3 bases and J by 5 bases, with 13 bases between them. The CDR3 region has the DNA TGTGCCAGTAGTATCGGGTTAGTGGGGGAGACCCAGTACTTC. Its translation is CASSIGLVGETQYF.

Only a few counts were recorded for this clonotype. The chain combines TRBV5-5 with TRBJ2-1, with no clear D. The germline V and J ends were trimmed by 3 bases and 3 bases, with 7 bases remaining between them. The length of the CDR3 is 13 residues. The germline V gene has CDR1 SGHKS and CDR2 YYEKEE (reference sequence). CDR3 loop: CASSSTNYNEQFF. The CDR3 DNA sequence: TGTGCCAGCAGCTCGACGAACTACAATGAGCAGTTCTTC.

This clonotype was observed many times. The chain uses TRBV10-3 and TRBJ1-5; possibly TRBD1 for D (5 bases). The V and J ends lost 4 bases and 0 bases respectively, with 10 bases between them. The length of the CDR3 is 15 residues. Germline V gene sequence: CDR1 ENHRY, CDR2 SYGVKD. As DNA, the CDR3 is TGTGCCATCAGTGGGGACGGGAATAGCAATCAGCCCCAGCATTTT. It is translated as CAISGDGNSNQPQHF.

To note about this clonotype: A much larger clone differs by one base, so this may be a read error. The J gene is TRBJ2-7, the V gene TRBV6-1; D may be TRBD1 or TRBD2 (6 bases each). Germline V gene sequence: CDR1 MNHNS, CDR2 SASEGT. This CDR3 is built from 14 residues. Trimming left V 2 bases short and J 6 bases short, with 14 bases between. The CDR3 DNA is TGTGCCAGCAGTGAATTAGGGGGGTCGGTCGAGCAGTACTTC. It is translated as CASSELGGSVEQYF.

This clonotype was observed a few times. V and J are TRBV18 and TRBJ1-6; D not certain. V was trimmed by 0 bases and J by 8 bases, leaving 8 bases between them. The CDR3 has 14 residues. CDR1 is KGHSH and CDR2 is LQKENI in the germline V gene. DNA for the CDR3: TGTGCCAGCTCACCACCTAATGGGGATTCACCCCTCCACTTT. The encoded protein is CASSPPNGDSPLHF.